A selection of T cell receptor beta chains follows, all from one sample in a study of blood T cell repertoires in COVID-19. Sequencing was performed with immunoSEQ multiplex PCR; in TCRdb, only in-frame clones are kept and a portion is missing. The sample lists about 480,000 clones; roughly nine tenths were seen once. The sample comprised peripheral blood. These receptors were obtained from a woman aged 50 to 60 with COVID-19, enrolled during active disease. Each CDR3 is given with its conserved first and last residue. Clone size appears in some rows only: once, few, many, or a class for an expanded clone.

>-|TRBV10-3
CAISAETSGENEQFF
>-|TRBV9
CASSVSDSPLHF
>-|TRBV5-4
CASSKSGGGDTQYF
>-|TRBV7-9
CASSLLLDRLVRNEKLFF
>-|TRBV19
CASSANGGAGDTQYF
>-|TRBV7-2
CASSPTGYSNQPQHF
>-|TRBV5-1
CASSTGLLGNTEAFF
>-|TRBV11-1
CATQGGGDTEAFF
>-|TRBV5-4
CASSLRAGTNYGYTF
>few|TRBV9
CASSVSGGSNQPQHF
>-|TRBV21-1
CASSLGETQPQHF
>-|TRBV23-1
CASNRPGPEGTGELFF
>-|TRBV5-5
CASSPTGTGGLSYEQYF
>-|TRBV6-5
CASSQLAGGTDTQYF
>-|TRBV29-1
CSVEVRTYEQYF
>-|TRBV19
CASSFSGEMGTEAFF
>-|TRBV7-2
CASSPGPFGYYGYTF
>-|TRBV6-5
CAAGKQGGGYGYTF
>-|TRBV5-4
CASSHGSGGWNEQFF
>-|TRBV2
CASLGDSYNSPLHF
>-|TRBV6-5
CASSSDRAGGTQYF
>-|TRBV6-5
CASSLIRNQPQHF
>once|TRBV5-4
CASSLQGAGGYTF
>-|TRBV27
CASSSTRGRGYNEQFF
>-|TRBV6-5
CASGDREATEAFF
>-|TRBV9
CASSVAGRLNTEAFF
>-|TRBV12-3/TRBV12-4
CASTVAGHEQFF